The 19 T cell receptor beta chains in this list originate from one sample, sequenced in a study of glioma-infiltrating T cells after dendritic cell vaccination. Assay: immunoSEQ multiplex PCR; the TCRdb copy retains only in-frame clones and omits some. The data show about 73,000 clones, approximately 80% seen once. Material: blood, obtained before dendritic cell vaccination. The receptors here all came from a human donor with glioblastoma.

The chain uses TRBV2 and TRBJ1-5; D not certain. Deletions cut 4 bases from V and 5 bases from J, with 9 bases between. In germline, CDR1 is SNHLY, CDR2 FYNNEI. CDR3 length: 13 residues. CDR3 sequence: CASSVISDQPQHF. For the CDR3, the DNA is TGTGCCAGCAGTGTCATCTCGGATCAGCCCCAGCATTTT.

The V gene is TRBV2, the J gene TRBJ2-5, with 8 bases that match TRBD2. V lost 10 bases to trimming and J lost 5 bases; unmatched junction nucleotides: 12. Germline V gene data show CDR1 as SNHLY and CDR2 as FYNNEI. This CDR3 spans 14 amino acids. The CDR3 loop is CATSSGGPGETQYF. CDR3 DNA sequence: TGTGCCACCTCGTCGGGGGGGCCTGGGGAGACCCAGTACTTC.

On this clone itself: One junction end disagrees with the germline gene, perhaps due to a read error. The chain employs TRBV7-2 and TRBJ1-1; D unclear. The CDR3 loop spans 15 amino acids. Germline CDR1 reads SGHTA; CDR2 reads FQGNSA. The CDR3, as DNA: TGTGCCGGCAGCTTAGCGTTGGCAGTGAACACTGAAGCTTTCTTT. This translates into CAGSLALAVNTEAFF.

The chain employs TRBV27 and TRBJ1-5; 8 bases fit TRBD1. The CDR3 covers 18 residues. Germline-derived CDR1 and CDR2 are MNHEY and SMNVEV (reference sequence). Trimming removed 5 bases from V and 2 bases from J; junction bases left unmatched: 14. The DNA for the CDR3 is TGTGCCAGCAGTATAGGACAGGGAGGGTTTGGTGGCAATCAGCCCCAGCATTTT. Amino acids: CASSIGQGGFGGNQPQHF.

This clone showed up just once. This chain joins TRBV6-5 and TRBJ2-5; 7 bases map to TRBD1. This CDR3 comprises 15 residues. V was clipped by 1 base and J by 4 bases; unmatched bases: 6. From germline, CDR1 is MNHEY and CDR2 SVGAGI. The CDR3 loop reads CASSYLPGQSETQYF. The CDR3 DNA reads as TGTGCCAGCAGTTACTTGCCGGGACAGTCAGAGACCCAGTACTTC.

Only one count was recorded for this clone. V and J are TRBV6-5 and TRBJ1-3; D is unclear. V lost 5 bases and J 7 bases, leaving 12 bases between the germline ends. From germline, CDR1 is MNHEY and CDR2 SVGAGI. The CDR3 sequence is 13 residues long. CDR3 in amino acids: CASSRDVGNTIYF. The DNA of the CDR3 is TGTGCCAGCAGTCGGGATGTGGGGAACACCATATATTTT.

J is TRBJ2-1 and V is TRBV5-1; tentative D call: TRBD2 (6 bases). Germline V gene sequence: CDR1 SGHRS, CDR2 YFSETQ. The CDR3 contains 14 residues. The V end was cut by 2 bases, the J end by 10 bases, with 16 bases between. CDR3 sequence (DNA): TGCGCCAGCAGCTTAGGAAGTAGGGGAGGCGAGCAGTTCTTC. This codes for CASSLGSRGGEQFF.

This clone was picked up one time. V is TRBV5-1 and J is TRBJ1-4; no reliable D call. CDR1 SGHRS and CDR2 YFSETQ come from the germline V gene. Deletions cut 0 bases from V and 0 bases from J, with 6 bases between. The CDR3 loop spans 15 amino acids. CDR3 region: CASSLGPSTNEKLFF. As DNA, the CDR3 is TGCGCCAGCAGCTTGGGGCCGTCAACTAATGAAAAACTGTTTTTT.

The chain links TRBV7-8 to TRBJ2-1; possibly TRBD1 for D (6 bases). Germline values: CDR1 SGHVS, CDR2 FQNEAQ. V was trimmed by 5 bases and J by 5 bases, leaving 10 bases between them. The CDR3 totals 13 residues. CDR3 sequence reads: CASSLGQNNEQFF. For the CDR3, the DNA is TGTGCCAGCAGCCTCGGACAGAACAATGAGCAGTTCTTC.

The rearrangement joins TRBV7-2 to TRBJ1-4; D not resolved. CDR1 SGHTA and CDR2 FQGNSA come from the germline V gene. The CDR3 contains 16 residues. Trimming took off 5 bases at V and 4 bases at J, with 17 bases between the two ends. The CDR3 sequence: CASSAGSSRGNEKLFF. The CDR3 region has the DNA TGTGCCAGCAGCGCCGGGTCGTCCCGGGGTAATGAAAAACTGTTTTTT.

This rearrangement joins TRBV11-3 to TRBJ2-2, with 9 bases fitting TRBD1. This CDR3 is built from 19 residues. Trimming cost V 5 bases and J 2 bases; bases outside gene matches: 15. Germline CDR1 reads SGHNT; CDR2 reads YENEEA. The CDR3 spells CASSPGELRDRDNTGELFF. CDR3 bases: TGTGCCAGCAGCCCTGGGGAACTCCGGGACAGGGACAACACCGGGGAGCTGTTTTTT.

The chain joins TRBV5-3 to TRBJ2-3, with a possible D match to TRBD2 (6 bases). TRBV5-3 is annotated as an ORF whose role is uncertain. CDR3 length: 16 amino acids. V shed 5 bases and J shed 1 base, with 17 bases lying between them. The CDR3 DNA sequence: TGTGCCAGAAGGCCAAGTTGCAGGAGGGGCACAGATACGCAGTATTTT. Amino acid sequence: CARRPSCRRGTDTQYF.

The chain employs TRBV7-8 and TRBJ2-7; TRBD2 agrees at 8 bases. The CDR3 runs 15 residues. Germline values: CDR1 SGHVS, CDR2 FQNEAQ. Trimming took 1 base from V and 4 from J; bases not matched to a gene: 6. The CDR3 reads CASSLVETSVYEQYF. CDR3 DNA sequence: TGTGCCAGCAGCTTAGTGGAGACTAGCGTGTACGAGCAGTACTTC.

V and J are TRBV5-1 and TRBJ2-5, with 9 bases identical to TRBD2. With V trimmed by 6 bases and J by 1 base, 10 bases remained unmatched. Germline V gives CDR1 SGHRS, CDR2 YFSETQ. CDR3 length: 16 amino acids. The DNA of the CDR3 is TGCGCCAGCATCCAAGGAGCTAGCGGGGCCCAAGAGACCCAGTACTTC. This translates into CASIQGASGAQETQYF.

The chain employs TRBV27 and TRBJ2-5; 7 bases fit TRBD2. The germline CDR1 and CDR2 sequences are MNHEY and SMNVEV (reference sequence). V lost 2 bases to trimming and J lost 3 bases; unmatched junction nucleotides: 9. The CDR3 sequence is 16 residues long. CDR3 in amino acids: CASSLHGQGGEETQYF. The CDR3 DNA reads as TGTGCCAGCAGTTTACACGGGCAGGGAGGGGAAGAGACCCAGTACTTC.

The chain uses TRBV6-5 and TRBJ1-3, with D unclear. The V end lost 10 bases, the J end lost 0 bases, and 4 bases lay between the germline ends. CDR3 length equals 11 residues. Germline V gene lookup returns CDR1 MNHEY and CDR2 SVGAGI. CDR3 nucleotide sequence: TGTGCCACCCTCTCTGGAAACACCATATATTTT. Amino acids: CATLSGNTIYF.

This chain links TRBV7-9 with TRBJ1-5; D might be TRBD1 (6 bases). The CDR3 is 16 residues long. Germline CDR1 SEHNR, CDR2 FQNEAQ (reference sequence). V dropped 5 bases and J dropped 8 bases, with 22 bases sitting between them. The CDR3 DNA sequence: TGTGCCAGCAGCCCCCGGACAGACCAACAATCGGAGCCCCAGCATTTT. Translation gives CASSPRTDQQSEPQHF. Combining the CDR3 with reference TRBV7-9 and TRBJ1-5 gives the whole variable domain DTGVSQNPRHKITKRGQNVTFRCDPISEHNRLYWYRQTLGQGPEFLTYFQNEAQLEKSRLLSDRFSAERPKGSFSTLEIQRTEQGDSAMYLCASSPRTDQQSEPQHFGDGTRLSIL.

This clone came up a few times. The rearrangement uses TRBV7-2 and TRBJ1-2; D is possibly TRBD1 (6 bases). With 5 bases removed from V and 8 bases from J, the gap between germline ends came to 21 bases. Germline CDR1 reads SGHTA; CDR2 reads FQGNSA. The CDR3 is 15 residues long. The CDR3 sequence is CASSQGQFGLAGYTF. DNA of the CDR3: TGTGCCAGCAGCCAAGGACAGTTTGGTTTAGCAGGCTACACCTTC.

V gene TRBV18 combines with J gene TRBJ1-6, with a weak D call TRBD1 (6 bases). CDR1 and CDR2 from the germline V gene are KGHSH and LQKENI. The V gene lost 6 bases and the J gene lost 5 bases, with 14 bases spanning the gap. The CDR3 is made up of 15 amino acids. The CDR3 reads CASSARTANNSPLHF. The DNA for the CDR3 is TGTGCCAGCTCGGCGAGGACAGCAAATAATTCACCCCTCCACTTT. Complete variable domain (other parts from reference TRBV18 and TRBJ1-6): NAGVMQNPRHLVRRRGQEARLRCSPMKGHSHVYWYRQLPEEGLKFMVYLQKENIIDESGMPKERFSAEFPKEGPSILRIQQVVRGDSAAYFCASSARTANNSPLHFGNGTRLTVT.